This is a list of T cell receptor beta chains from one sample in a study of blood T cell repertoires in COVID-19. The assay was immunoSEQ multiplex PCR, and TCRdb's table has in-frame clones only and misses some. The data contain fewer than 200,000 clones, more than 80% of them singletons. The sequencing sample was made of peripheral blood. These receptors were obtained from a man between 50 and 59 years old with acute or convalescent COVID-19. Both conserved end residues are part of each CDR3. Fields, in order: CDR3 length, V gene, D gene, J gene, clone size, CDR3 DNA, CDR3 protein. D genes are given only for firm matches. Not all rows give a size; the values are once, few, many and, for expanded clones, a class.

15	TRBV27	TRBD2	TRBJ2-1	-	TGTGCCAGCATGAGTTCGGGAGGGCCGGGAAATGAGCAGTTCTTC	CASMSSGGPGNEQFF
15	TRBV10-1	TRBD2	TRBJ2-7	-	TGCGCCAGCAGTGACCCCAAAGCGGGAGTCGACGAGCAGTACTTC	CASSDPKAGVDEQYF
14	TRBV10-2	TRBD1	TRBJ1-2	-	TGCGCCAGCACCGAAGGCGGACAGGGTTATGGCTACACCTTC	CASTEGGQGYGYTF
13	TRBV7-9	-	TRBJ2-4	-	TGTGCCAGCAGCTTAAGCTCTCTGAACATTCAGTACTTC	CASSLSSLNIQYF
15	TRBV5-1	-	TRBJ2-7	-	TGCGCCAGCAGCCGCACAACGCAAGACTCCTACGAGCAGTACTTC	CASSRTTQDSYEQYF
13	TRBV12-3/TRBV12-4	-	TRBJ1-3	-	TGTGCCAGCAGTTTAACGAGTGGAAACACCATATATTTT	CASSLTSGNTIYF
18	TRBV6-1	TRBD1	TRBJ1-6	-	TGTGCCAGCAGTGACTTCATTTCGGGACAGGGATGGAATTCACCCCTCCACTTT	CASSDFISGQGWNSPLHF
15	TRBV4-1	-	TRBJ1-3	-	TGCGCCAGCAGCCACCCGGGGAGCTCTGGAAACACCATATATTTT	CASSHPGSSGNTIYF
13	TRBV19	TRBD1	TRBJ1-1	-	TGTGCCAGTAGCCGGGACAGGGACACTGAAGCTTTCTTT	CASSRDRDTEAFF
16	TRBV5-1	TRBD2	TRBJ2-1	-	TGCGCCAGCAGCTTAACTAGCGGGAGTACGTACAATGAGCAGTTCTTC	CASSLTSGSTYNEQFF
15	TRBV5-1	-	TRBJ1-4	once	TGCGCCAGCAGCGGATCCGGGAACTCTAATGAAAAACTGTTTTTT	CASSGSGNSNEKLFF
15	TRBV7-9	TRBD2	TRBJ2-1	once	TGTGCCAGCAGCGAGAGGACTAGCGGGGGGGCTATGCAGTTCTTC	CASSERTSGGAMQFF
12	TRBV28	TRBD1	TRBJ1-2	-	TGTGCCAGCAGTGTACAGGGGGTTGGCTACACCTTC	CASSVQGVGYTF
14	TRBV6-5	-	TRBJ2-1	-	TGTGCCAGCATTTGGACAGTCAAATACAATGAGCAGTTCTTC	CASIWTVKYNEQFF
14	TRBV7-8	-	TRBJ2-7	-	TGTGCCAGCAGCCGAGGAGGCTCTAGCTACGAGCAGTACTTC	CASSRGGSSYEQYF
15	TRBV6-5	-	TRBJ2-5	-	TGTGCCAGCTCGGACTTGGGGGGAACTAAAGAGACCCAGTACTTC	CASSDLGGTKETQYF
17	TRBV4-1	TRBD1	TRBJ2-2	-	TGCGCCAGCAGCCAAGGTCCGGGACAGGGGAGGACCGGGGAGCTGTTTTTT	CASSQGPGQGRTGELFF
16	TRBV7-8	-	TRBJ1-1	-	TGTGCCAGCAGCTCTACCCCGCACGTATTTATCACTGAAGCTTTCTTT	CASSSTPHVFITEAFF
13	TRBV7-8	-	TRBJ2-1	-	TGTGCCAGCAGCACCAATAGCGGAAATGAGCAGTTCTTC	CASSTNSGNEQFF
16	TRBV6-5	-	TRBJ1-5	-	TGTGCCAGCAGTTACTCGAGGGACACGCGCAATCAGCCCCAGCATTTT	CASSYSRDTRNQPQHF
16	TRBV6-6	-	TRBJ2-3	-	TGTGCCAGCACATGGGGCCTCTCGACCCAAACGTATACGCAGTATTTT	CASTWGLSTQTYTQYF
14	TRBV5-1	-	TRBJ1-4	-	TGCGCCAGCAGCTTGGGACAGCCAAATGAAAAACTGTTTTTT	CASSLGQPNEKLFF
12	TRBV11-2	-	TRBJ2-2	-	TGTGCCAGCAGAAGACTAGCCGGGGAGCTGTTTTTT	CASRRLAGELFF
14	TRBV6-5	TRBD2	TRBJ2-5	-	TGTGCCAGCAGTTACGAGCGGGGCCGGGAGACCCAGTACTTC	CASSYERGRETQYF
12	TRBV7-2	-	TRBJ2-1	-	TGTGCCAGCAGCCCGACAGACTATGAGCAGTTCTTC	CASSPTDYEQFF
14	TRBV3-1/TRBV3-2	-	TRBJ2-1	-	TGTGCCAGCAGCCCCCCCTCCTCTAGCAATGAGCAGTTCTTC	CASSPPSSSNEQFF
14	TRBV7-2	-	TRBJ1-1	-	TGTGCCAGCAGCTTAGAGGGGACTTACACTGAAGCTTTCTTT	CASSLEGTYTEAFF
18	TRBV19	TRBD2	TRBJ2-3	-	TGTGCCAGTAGTACCTACCCCGGACTAGCGGGAGGCACAGATACGCAGTATTTT	CASSTYPGLAGGTDTQYF
15	TRBV6-5	TRBD1	TRBJ2-7	-	TGTGCCAGCAGTTACTCTCGGACAGGGGGACACGAGCAGTACTTC	CASSYSRTGGHEQYF
14	TRBV28	-	TRBJ1-1	-	TGTGCCAGCAGGGCCCCGGGGGTTTACACTGAAGCTTTCTTT	CASRAPGVYTEAFF
15	TRBV28	-	TRBJ1-5	-	TGTGCCAGCAGATCGCGCGGGTGGGGCAATCAGCCCCAGCATTTT	CASRSRGWGNQPQHF
14	TRBV5-1	TRBD2	TRBJ2-5	-	TGCGCCAGTACCTCGCTAGCGGGACAAGAGACCCAGTACTTC	CASTSLAGQETQYF
14	TRBV6-2/TRBV6-3	-	TRBJ1-1	-	TGTGCCAGCAGTTACATCGTGCGGGGGCGCGAAGCTTTCTTT	CASSYIVRGREAFF
14	TRBV5-6	TRBD2	TRBJ2-5	-	TGTGCCAGCAGCATCCGGGGGGGAGACGAGACCCAGTACTTC	CASSIRGGDETQYF
14	TRBV27	TRBD1	TRBJ1-6	-	TGTGCCAGCAGTACGGACAGGTTTAGGTCACCCCTCCACTTT	CASSTDRFRSPLHF
13	TRBV19	-	TRBJ2-1	once	TGTGCCAGTAGTATATCAGCGGAGAATGAGCAGTTCTTC	CASSISAENEQFF
16	TRBV28	-	TRBJ1-5	-	TGTGCCAGCAGTTCAAGGGGAAACCGGTCCAATCAGCCCCAGCATTTT	CASSSRGNRSNQPQHF
11	TRBV20-1	TRBD1	TRBJ2-3	-	TGCAGTGCAGGGGACAGGGTTACGCAGTATTTT	CSAGDRVTQYF
15	TRBV3-1/TRBV3-2	-	TRBJ1-2	-	TGTGCCAGCAGCCAATCCAGCAGGAACGCCTATGGCTACACCTTC	CASSQSSRNAYGYTF
15	TRBV28	-	TRBJ2-3	-	TGTGCCAGCAGCCCGACAGAAACTAGCACAGATACGCAGTATTTT	CASSPTETSTDTQYF
15	TRBV6-5	-	TRBJ1-1	-	TGTGCCAGCAGCTCCATGGTAGACAGTCGGACTGAAGCTTTCTTT	CASSSMVDSRTEAFF
15	TRBV5-6	TRBD2	TRBJ2-5	-	TGTGCCAGCAGCTTGTCTAGCGGGATGCAAGAGACCCAGTACTTC	CASSLSSGMQETQYF
13	TRBV5-1	-	TRBJ2-5	-	TGCGCCAGCGGTTGGACTGGGGAAGAGACCCAGTACTTC	CASGWTGEETQYF
14	TRBV6-5	-	TRBJ2-3	-	TGTGCCAGCACCCAACGGACCGGGGTGGATACGCAGTATTTT	CASTQRTGVDTQYF
15	TRBV7-9	TRBD2	TRBJ2-5	-	TGTGCCAGCAGCTTAGGATTTCTAGCGGGAGAGACCCAGTACTTC	CASSLGFLAGETQYF
19	TRBV16	-	TRBJ2-5	-	TGTGCCAGCAGCCCACGAGGGGGCCTCGGTAGCGGAAAGCAAGAGACCCAGTACTTC	CASSPRGGLGSGKQETQYF
16	TRBV13	TRBD1	TRBJ1-3	-	TGTGCCAGCAGCTTATCGAGCAGGGGGCTTGGAAACACCATATATTTT	CASSLSSRGLGNTIYF
14	TRBV3-1/TRBV3-2	-	TRBJ2-7	-	TGTGCCAGCAGCCAAGAATACAGGGCCTACGAGCAGTACTTC	CASSQEYRAYEQYF
14	TRBV28	-	TRBJ1-5	-	TGTGCCAGCACCGGGAGAGGGGGGGGTCAGCCCCAGCATTTT	CASTGRGGGQPQHF
17	TRBV4-2	-	TRBJ2-5	-	TGTGCCAGCAGCCCCAGCTTGACCCCAGGGGTCGGGGAGACCCAGTACTTC	CASSPSLTPGVGETQYF
15	TRBV9	-	TRBJ2-1	-	TGTGCCAGCAGCGATATCCACAGGCGGGGCAATGAGCAGTTCTTC	CASSDIHRRGNEQFF
15	TRBV15	-	TRBJ1-4	-	TGTGCCACCAGCAGAGATCGAGGAACTTATGAAAAACTGTTTTTT	CATSRDRGTYEKLFF
16	TRBV11-2	-	TRBJ1-5	once	TGTGCCAGCAGCTCTGGGGGGGCAGCTACTGATCAGCCCCAGCATTTT	CASSSGGAATDQPQHF